The T cell receptor (beta chain) described here comes from a study of T cells after yellow fever vaccination. Of note for this clonotype: Antigen specificity is unknown.

Each CDR3 protein gets one entry after TCRdb re-called the 5' RACE reads with MiXCR. The sample comprises tens of thousands of distinct CDR3 sequences, about 7.3% of which are singletons, and approximately 30% rests with the top ten. Points from the study as a whole: Post-booster repertoires contained most primary-vaccination clones again (96% CD4, approximately 88% CD8).

The sequenced sample was CD8+ T cells sorted from PBMCs, obtained roughly 10 days after the first yellow fever vaccination. This receptor was taken from a man aged 18 to 29 who received the YFV17D yellow fever vaccine.

CDR3 DNA sequence: TGCGCCAGCAGCCAAGTCCAAAACTTTTACAATGAGCAGTTCTTC. This codes for CASSQVQNFYNEQFF. The chain employs TRBV4-3 and TRBJ2-1; no firm D call. Between the trimmed V and J ends, which lost 1 base and 4 bases, there was a span of 11 bases. CDR3 length: 15 amino acids. Per germline, CDR1 LGHNA and CDR2 YSLEER.